This TCR beta chain stems from a study of preoperative IRX-2 immunotherapy in early breast cancer. Trimming took 6 bases from V and 5 from J; bases not matched to a gene: 11. CDR3 length: 16 amino acids. Generated by immunoSEQ multiplex PCR, the TCRdb table keeps only in-frame clones and is missing some. The table has under 3,500 clones, about 83% seen once. The treatment denotes: preoperative locoregional IRX-2 cytokine immunotherapy. This clone was observed once. The chain combines TRBV23-1 with TRBJ2-2, with 8 positions matching TRBD2. TRBV23-1 qualifies as an ORF whose function is uncertain. The source of this sequence is a human donor with breast cancer. Here the sequenced sample was tumor tissue, taken after IRX-2 immunotherapy. The chain's CDR3 is CASSQDPGGRTGELFF. The CDR3 bases are TGCGCCAGCAGCCAAGACCCGGGCGGGAGGACCGGGGAGCTGTTTTTT.